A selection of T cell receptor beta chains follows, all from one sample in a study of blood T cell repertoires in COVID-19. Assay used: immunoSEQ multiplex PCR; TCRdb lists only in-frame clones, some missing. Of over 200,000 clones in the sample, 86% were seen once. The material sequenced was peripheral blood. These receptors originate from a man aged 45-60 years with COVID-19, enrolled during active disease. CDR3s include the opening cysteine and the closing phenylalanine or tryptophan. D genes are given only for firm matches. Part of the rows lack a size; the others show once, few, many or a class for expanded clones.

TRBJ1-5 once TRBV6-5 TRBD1 CASTDRVDQPQHF TGTGCCAGCACGGACAGGGTGGATCAGCCCCAGCATTTT
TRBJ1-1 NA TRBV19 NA CASSIRGRGTSTEAFF TGTGCCAGTAGTATAAGAGGAAGGGGTACGAGCACTGAAGCTTTCTTT
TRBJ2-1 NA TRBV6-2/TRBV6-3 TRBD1 CASSNRDRAYNEQFF TGTGCCAGCAGCAACCGGGACAGAGCCTACAATGAGCAGTTCTTC
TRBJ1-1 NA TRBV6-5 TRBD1 CASSSGMTGINTEAFF TGTGCCAGCAGTTCGGGGATGACAGGGATTAACACTGAAGCTTTCTTT
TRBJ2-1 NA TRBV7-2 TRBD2 CASSFAASGGYNEQFF TGTGCCAGCAGCTTCGCTGCTAGCGGGGGGTACAATGAGCAGTTCTTC
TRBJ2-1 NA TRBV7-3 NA CASSPQGGNEQFF TGTGCCAGCAGCCCTCAGGGGGGCAATGAGCAGTTCTTC
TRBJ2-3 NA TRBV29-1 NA CSVDGGAFTDTQYF TGCAGCGTTGACGGCGGAGCGTTTACAGATACGCAGTATTTT
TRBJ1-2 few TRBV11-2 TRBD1 CASSVGTGYGYTF TGTGCCAGCAGCGTAGGGACAGGCTATGGCTACACCTTC
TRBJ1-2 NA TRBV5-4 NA CASSLNSNYGYTF TGTGCCAGCAGCTTGAACAGCAACTATGGCTACACCTTC
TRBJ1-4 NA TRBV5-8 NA CASSWDSKRGEKLFF TGTGCCAGCAGTTGGGACTCCAAGAGGGGTGAAAAACTGTTTTTT
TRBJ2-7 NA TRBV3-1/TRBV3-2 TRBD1 CASSRRTGSYEQYF TGTGCCAGCAGCCGCCGGACAGGTTCCTACGAGCAGTACTTC
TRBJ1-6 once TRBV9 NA CASSVGGFNSPLHF TGTGCCAGCAGCGTAGGAGGGTTTAATTCACCCCTCCACTTT
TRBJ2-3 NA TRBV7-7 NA CASSPSRLSTDTQYF TGTGCCAGCAGCCCTAGCAGGCTTAGCACAGATACGCAGTATTTT
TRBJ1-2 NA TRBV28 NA CASNILGGYGYTF TGTGCCAGCAATATCCTGGGAGGCTATGGCTACACCTTC
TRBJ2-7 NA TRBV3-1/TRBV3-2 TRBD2 CASSRTSGGFYEQYF TGTGCCAGCAGCCGAACTAGCGGGGGGTTCTACGAGCAGTACTTC
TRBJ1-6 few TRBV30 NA CAWSAPQGQGRGPLHF TGTGCCTGGAGTGCACCCCAGGGGCAGGGGCGAGGTCCCCTCCACTTT
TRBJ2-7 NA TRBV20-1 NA CSASFMSYEQYF TGCAGTGCTAGTTTTATGAGCTACGAGCAGTACTTC
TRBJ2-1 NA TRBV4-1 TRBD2 CASSQVGTSDNEQFF TGCGCCAGCAGCCAAGTAGGGACTAGCGATAATGAGCAGTTCTTC
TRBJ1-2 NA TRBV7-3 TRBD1 CASSLDLRDRDYGYTF TGTGCCAGCAGCTTAGACTTAAGGGACAGGGACTATGGCTACACCTTC
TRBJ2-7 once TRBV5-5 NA CASSLTDSLGSYEQYF TGTGCCAGCAGCTTAACTGACAGTCTTGGTTCCTACGAGCAGTACTTC
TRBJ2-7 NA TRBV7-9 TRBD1 CASSLALTGTGYEQYF TGTGCCAGCAGCTTAGCCCTAACCGGGACAGGGTACGAGCAGTACTTC